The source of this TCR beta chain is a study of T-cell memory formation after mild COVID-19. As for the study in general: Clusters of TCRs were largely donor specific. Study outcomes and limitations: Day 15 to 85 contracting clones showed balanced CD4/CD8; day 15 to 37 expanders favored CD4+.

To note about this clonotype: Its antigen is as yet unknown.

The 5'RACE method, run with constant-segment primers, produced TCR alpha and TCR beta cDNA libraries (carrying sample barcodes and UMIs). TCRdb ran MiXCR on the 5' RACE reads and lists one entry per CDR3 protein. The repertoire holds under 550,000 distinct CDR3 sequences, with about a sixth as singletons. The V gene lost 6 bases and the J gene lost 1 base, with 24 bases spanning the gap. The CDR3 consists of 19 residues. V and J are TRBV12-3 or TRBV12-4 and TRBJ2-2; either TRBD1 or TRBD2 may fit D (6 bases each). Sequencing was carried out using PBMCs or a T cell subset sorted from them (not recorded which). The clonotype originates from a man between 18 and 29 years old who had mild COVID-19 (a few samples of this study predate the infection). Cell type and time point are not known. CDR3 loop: CASSQTVSWGALNTGELFF. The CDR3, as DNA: TGTGCCAGCAGCCAAACCGTTTCATGGGGGGCCTTGAACACCGGGGAGCTGTTTTTT.